These T cell receptor beta chains were read from a single sample in a study of Ad26.COV2.S vaccination and SARS-CoV-2 variants. The protocol was immunoSEQ multiplex PCR, while the TCRdb copy is restricted to in-frame clones and leaves out a portion. Of 400,000 to 450,000 clones in the sample, roughly 90% were seen once. The sequencing here drew on peripheral blood, taken in a trial of Ad26.COV2.S vaccine versus placebo. These receptors came from a person aged 18-60 years who received the Ad26.COV2.S COVID-19 vaccine or a placebo. Each CDR3 is given with its conserved first and last residue. A D gene is named only where the DNA matches it firmly. Clone size, where shown, is once, few, many, or a class for clones that have expanded.

d_call j_call clone_size v_call cdr3_nt cdr3_aa
TRBD1 TRBJ1-6 . TRBV7-9 TGTGCCAGCAGCCACCAAGCGACAGGGCAGGATTCACCCCTCCACTTT CASSHQATGQDSPLHF
TRBD1 TRBJ1-1 once TRBV7-9 TGTGCCAGCAGCGCGACAGGGGCAGCGGCTTTCTTT CASSATGAAAFF
TRBD1 TRBJ2-7 . TRBV27 TGTGCCAGCAGTTTGAAAGGGGGCTGGTCCTACGAGCAGTACTTC CASSLKGGWSYEQYF
. TRBJ2-4 once TRBV18 TGTGCCAGCTCACTGCTATCAGTGTTAGCCAAAAACATTCAGTACTTC CASSLLSVLAKNIQYF
TRBD1 TRBJ1-6 . TRBV4-3 TGCGCCAGCAGCCAAGACCCGGACAGGAATTCACCCCTCCACTTT CASSQDPDRNSPLHF
. TRBJ2-7 few TRBV10-3 TGTGCCATCAGTGCAACACTTGGCTACGAGCAGTACTTC CAISATLGYEQYF
. TRBJ1-4 . TRBV15 TGTGCCACCAGCAGAGATGACGGGGTTACTAATGAAAAACTGTTTTTT CATSRDDGVTNEKLFF
TRBD2 TRBJ2-5 . TRBV4-2 TGTGCCAGCAGCCCCAGGACTAGCGGATCCCAAGAGACCCAGTACTTC CASSPRTSGSQETQYF
. TRBJ2-1 once TRBV29-1 TGCAGCAGTCGGGCGGGATCGGTGGTTAATGAGCAGTTCTTC CSSRAGSVVNEQFF
TRBD2 TRBJ2-7 . TRBV11-2 TGTGCCAGCAGCGGAGCAGGGACTACCGAGCAGTACTTC CASSGAGTTEQYF
. TRBJ2-7 . TRBV3-1/TRBV3-2 TGTGCCAGCAGCCAGACCGGGACACTTTACGAGCAGTACTTC CASSQTGTLYEQYF
. TRBJ2-4 . TRBV28 TGTGCCAGCAGTTTAACTGTCCCGTACATTCAGTACTTC CASSLTVPYIQYF
. TRBJ2-7 . TRBV14 TGTGCCAGCAGCCAACTAGACGCCTACGAGCAGTACTTC CASSQLDAYEQYF
TRBD1 TRBJ1-1 . TRBV10-3 TGTGCCATCAGGGATTGGACAGGGGGAACCACTGAAGCTTTCTTT CAIRDWTGGTTEAFF
. TRBJ1-4 . TRBV6-6 TGTGCCAGCATCGACAGGAAGAGTGAAAAACTGTTTTTT CASIDRKSEKLFF
TRBD1 TRBJ2-5 . TRBV25-1 TGTGCCAGCACCACAGGGGTTCAAGAGACCCAGTACTTC CASTTGVQETQYF
. TRBJ1-1 . TRBV6-2/TRBV6-3 TGTGCCAGCAGTTACTCGCGACTCACTGAAGCTTTCTTT CASSYSRLTEAFF
. TRBJ2-1 . TRBV12-3/TRBV12-4 TGTGCCAGCAGTTTGATCGGGGCCCATGAGCAGTTCTTC CASSLIGAHEQFF
. TRBJ2-1 . TRBV7-2 TGTGCCAGCAGCTTAGCTATGGCTCAGTTCTTC CASSLAMAQFF
. TRBJ2-7 . TRBV6-2/TRBV6-3 TGTGCCAGCAGTTACTCGTTACTAGGGGGATACGAGCAGTACTTC CASSYSLLGGYEQYF
. TRBJ1-2 once TRBV7-2 TGTGCCAGCAGCCCGGGGCACTATGGCTACACCTTC CASSPGHYGYTF
. TRBJ1-2 . TRBV7-8 TGTGCCAGCAGCTTAGGGGCAGGGGCAGGTTATGGCTACACCTTC CASSLGAGAGYGYTF
. TRBJ2-2 . TRBV30 TGTGCCTGGAGTGAAGGTCAGAACACCGGGGAGCTGTTTTTT CAWSEGQNTGELFF
. TRBJ2-7 . TRBV27 TGTGCCAGCAGTTTGCGGGAAAGCTACGAGCAGTACTTC CASSLRESYEQYF
. TRBJ1-1 . TRBV12-2 TGTGCAAGTCGCTTACTGATTAACAGGGGGCTCGAAGCTTTCTTT CASRLLINRGLEAFF
TRBD2 TRBJ2-7 . TRBV6-6 TGTGCCAGCACCAAGTTTGAGACTAGCAGTCTCGAGCAGTACTTC CASTKFETSSLEQYF
TRBD2 TRBJ2-7 . TRBV27 TGTGCCAGCAGTCTCGGGACTAGCTTAACCTACGAGCAGTACTTC CASSLGTSLTYEQYF
. TRBJ2-5 . TRBV7-9 TGTGCCAGCAGCTTAGCAGGGGTCCCTAGGACCCAGTACTTC CASSLAGVPRTQYF
. TRBJ1-6 . TRBV7-2 TGTGCCAGCCGTCCTCATAAGGGTTCACCCCTCCACTTT CASRPHKGSPLHF
. TRBJ1-1 . TRBV10-3 TGTGCCGCCGGGGGAAACACTGAAGCTTTCTTT CAAGGNTEAFF
. TRBJ1-1 . TRBV5-1 TGCGCCAGCAGCTGGAGGGGGGTGAACACTGAAGCTTTCTTT CASSWRGVNTEAFF